This TCR beta chain was obtained from a study of blood T cell repertoires in COVID-19. Study information: Spain, Italy and the United States supplied samples that represented acute and convalescent COVID-19.

The CDR3 is 16 residues long. Trimming took 0 bases from V and 4 from J; bases not matched to a gene: 9. Germline lookup yields CDR1 SEHNR and CDR2 FQNEAQ (reference sequence). Original methodology: Counts of nucleated cells, estimated from reference gene primer amplification, were obtained. Using immunoSEQ multiplex PCR, the repertoire was profiled, and TCRdb retains in-frame clones only, with some absent. From that table come the V and J calls and clone size; the DNA was used to work out D and trimming. The sample carries over 15,000 clones, around 94% recorded once. The sample comprised peripheral blood. This sequence joins TRBV7-9 and TRBJ2-7; 7 bases are shared with TRBD1. The source is a human donor in a cohort sampled during active COVID-19. CDR3 sequence: CASSLASGTVFYEQYF. For the CDR3, the DNA is TGTGCCAGCAGCTTAGCGTCCGGGACAGTCTTTTACGAGCAGTACTTC.